Listed below are T cell receptor beta chains from one sample, sequenced in a study of T cell responses to AZD1222 COVID-19 vaccine. Only in-frame clones appear in the TCRdb table, and some are missing; sequencing was by immunoSEQ multiplex PCR. The sample includes some 96,000 clones, approximately 91% seen only once; the top ten take roughly 3%. Sequencing used peripheral blood, obtained on day 0 of AZD1222 vaccination. The receptors were gathered from an adult in good health. The CDR3 runs from the conserved cysteine through the conserved F or W. The D gene is left open where the match is weak. A row's size may be missing; if present it is once, few, many or a size class.

v_gene	j_gene	d_gene	abundance	CDR3nt	CDR3aa
TRBV5-1	TRBJ1-2	NA	NA	TGCGCCAGCAGCTTGGCCGGGCAGCGTGCTAACTATGGCTACACCTTC	CASSLAGQRANYGYTF
TRBV19	TRBJ1-1	NA	NA	TGTGCCAGTAGTATAAACAGGGTTACGAACACTGAAGCTTTCTTT	CASSINRVTNTEAFF
TRBV30	TRBJ1-5	NA	NA	TGTGCCTGGAGTCGCGGCGGGGGGACGGGTCAGCCCCAGCATTTT	CAWSRGGGTGQPQHF
TRBV5-1	TRBJ2-2	NA	few	TGCGCCAGCAGCTTGGGACAGAGCACCGGGGAGCTGTTTTTT	CASSLGQSTGELFF
TRBV5-1	TRBJ1-4	NA	NA	TGCGCCAGCAGTACTCACGGTGAAAAACTGTTTTTT	CASSTHGEKLFF
TRBV19	TRBJ1-5	NA	NA	TGTGCCAGTAGTATGATAGATAATCAGCCCCAGCATTTT	CASSMIDNQPQHF
TRBV14	TRBJ1-3	NA	NA	TGTGCCAGCAGCCAATGGGGGGAAGGAAACACCATATATTTT	CASSQWGEGNTIYF
TRBV7-2	TRBJ1-4	NA	few	TGTGCCAGCAGCCTCTTAGGCGGGGGGCCGGCTAATGAAAAACTGTTTTTT	CASSLLGGGPANEKLFF
TRBV12-3/TRBV12-4	TRBJ1-2	NA	NA	TGTGCCAGCAGTTTCCAGGGTTGGGGCTACACCTTC	CASSFQGWGYTF
TRBV5-5	TRBJ1-3	NA	once	TGTGCCAGCAGCTTTAGGGTAGCAAACACCATATATTTT	CASSFRVANTIYF
TRBV19	TRBJ2-3	NA	NA	TGTGCCAGTAGTCCGACCCACACAGATACGCAGTATTTT	CASSPTHTDTQYF
TRBV9	TRBJ1-3	NA	NA	TGTGCCAGCAGCGTAGCTGGAAACACCATATATTTT	CASSVAGNTIYF
TRBV27	TRBJ1-1	NA	NA	TGTGCCAGCAGTTCACTCAGTCTGGGGATTAGGGACACTGAAGCTTTCTTT	CASSSLSLGIRDTEAFF
TRBV4-3	TRBJ2-2	NA	many	TGCGCCAGCAGCCAAGTTTCAGAGAACACCGGGGAGCTGTTTTTT	CASSQVSENTGELFF
TRBV28	TRBJ1-5	TRBD1	NA	TGTGCCAGCCAGGGGACAGGCAATCAGCCCCAGCATTTT	CASQGTGNQPQHF
TRBV21-1	TRBJ1-3	NA	once	TGTGCCAGCAGCAGACAGGGGGCTCGAAACACCATATATTTT	CASSRQGARNTIYF
TRBV11-3	TRBJ1-6	NA	once	TGTGCCAGCAGCCAAGGGGACTTCTCACCCCTCCACTTT	CASSQGDFSPLHF
TRBV3-1/TRBV3-2	TRBJ1-5	NA	NA	TGTGCCAGCAGCCCCAGACAGTCCAATCAGCCCCAGCATTTT	CASSPRQSNQPQHF
TRBV27	TRBJ1-6	TRBD1	NA	TGTGCCAGCAGTTTAGACAGGGGAAGGAATAATTCACCCCTCCACTTT	CASSLDRGRNNSPLHF
TRBV4-1	TRBJ1-2	NA	NA	TGCGCCAGCAGCCAAGGAGGGTCGGGGTACTATGGCTACACCTTC	CASSQGGSGYYGYTF
TRBV10-3	TRBJ2-3	TRBD2	NA	TGTGCCATCAGTGCAGCGGGGGGAATAACAGATACGCAGTATTTT	CAISAAGGITDTQYF
TRBV5-1	TRBJ1-5	TRBD1	NA	TGCGCCAGCAGCTTGACAGGGGAACAGCCCCAGCATTTT	CASSLTGEQPQHF
TRBV3-1/TRBV3-2	TRBJ1-5	TRBD1	NA	TGTGCCAGCAGCACTAGAGGGGGCATGGGGAATCAGCCCCAGCATTTT	CASSTRGGMGNQPQHF
TRBV7-9	TRBJ1-1	NA	NA	TGTGCCAGCAGCTTTTCTGGACACAGTTTGAACACTGAAGCTTTCTTT	CASSFSGHSLNTEAFF
TRBV11-2	TRBJ2-6	NA	NA	TGTGCCAGCAGCTCAAAGACAGACGCTTACTCTGGGGCCAACGTCCTGACTTTC	CASSSKTDAYSGANVLTF
TRBV7-9	TRBJ1-4	NA	NA	TGTGCCAGCAGCTTATCGCAGGCAGGTCGTGAAAAACTGTTTTTT	CASSLSQAGREKLFF
TRBV7-9	TRBJ1-2	NA	NA	TGTGCCAGCAGCTTAGGGGCAGCCTCGGGCTATGGCTACACCTTC	CASSLGAASGYGYTF
TRBV4-3	TRBJ2-7	NA	NA	TGCGCCAGCAGCCAAGAGCGGGGGCTGTACTACGAGCAGTACTTC	CASSQERGLYYEQYF
TRBV19	TRBJ2-7	NA	NA	TGTGCCAGTAGTATCCGGGGCTACGAGCAGTACTTC	CASSIRGYEQYF
TRBV7-2	TRBJ1-1	TRBD1	NA	TGTGCCAGCAGCTTAGCGCAGGGGGTGACTGAAGCTTTCTTT	CASSLAQGVTEAFF
TRBV27	TRBJ1-6	TRBD1	NA	TGTGCCAGCAGTTTAGGCCAGGGGGTTAATTCACCCCTCCACTTT	CASSLGQGVNSPLHF
TRBV2	TRBJ1-5	TRBD1	NA	TGTGCCAGCCAATACGAGACAGGGGTCAATCAGCCCCAGCATTTT	CASQYETGVNQPQHF
TRBV7-2	TRBJ1-1	NA	NA	TGTGCCAGCAGCTTAGCTTTAGGAGAGGGCCGTGAAGCTTTCTTT	CASSLALGEGREAFF
TRBV19	TRBJ1-5	NA	NA	TGTGCCAGTAGTATACCAGGGCACCACCAGCCCCAGCATTTT	CASSIPGHHQPQHF
TRBV11-3	TRBJ1-1	TRBD1	few	TGTGCCAGCACTGCAGGGGGGAACACTGAAGCTTTCTTT	CASTAGGNTEAFF
TRBV27	TRBJ2-7	TRBD1	NA	TGTGCCAGCAGTCCGAGGACAGGTTTCTCCTACGAGCAGTACTTC	CASSPRTGFSYEQYF
TRBV2	TRBJ1-6	NA	few	TGTGCCAGCATCCCTCTCCCCTCTTCACCCCTCCACTTT	CASIPLPSSPLHF
TRBV19	TRBJ1-2	NA	NA	TGTGCCAGTAGTATTGGAGGGACTAACTATGGCTACACCTTC	CASSIGGTNYGYTF
TRBV2	TRBJ1-1	TRBD1	NA	TGTGCCAGCAGTGAACAGGGGGATGGTGAAGCTTTCTTT	CASSEQGDGEAFF
TRBV10-2	TRBJ1-2	NA	NA	TGCGCCAGCAGTGAAATTCCGAGCGGGGCCGCCTATGGCTACACCTTC	CASSEIPSGAAYGYTF
TRBV19	TRBJ1-5	TRBD1	NA	TGTGCCAGTAGTACAGGGACAGGGAAGAATCAGCCCCAGCATTTT	CASSTGTGKNQPQHF
TRBV6-6	TRBJ1-2	TRBD1	NA	TGTGCCAGCAGTTACTCACGGGACAGTTACACCTTC	CASSYSRDSYTF
TRBV5-1	TRBJ1-2	TRBD1	NA	TGCGCCAGCAGCTTAATCGGGACAGGGGCTTATGGCTACACCTTC	CASSLIGTGAYGYTF
TRBV2	TRBJ1-4	TRBD1	NA	TGTGCCAGCCGGGCAGGGGGTAGTGAAAAACTGTTTTTT	CASRAGGSEKLFF
TRBV7-9	TRBJ1-5	NA	NA	TGTGCCAGCAGCCATCCTGGGACGGAACAGCCCCAGCATTTT	CASSHPGTEQPQHF
TRBV5-4	TRBJ2-7	NA	NA	TGTGCCAGCAGCTCACCGGGACGGGCCTCCTACGAGCAGTACTTC	CASSSPGRASYEQYF
TRBV30	TRBJ1-5	NA	NA	TGTGCCTGGAGTGTACGGGCAGGGGTTGGTCAGCCCCAGCATTTT	CAWSVRAGVGQPQHF
TRBV10-3	TRBJ2-3	TRBD2	NA	TGTGCCATCACCGCAGGGACTAGCGGGGGGGCAAATACGCAGTATTTT	CAITAGTSGGANTQYF
TRBV5-4	TRBJ2-3	TRBD1	NA	TGTGCCAGCAGCCTGGACCCCAGGGGGACAGATACGCAGTATTTT	CASSLDPRGTDTQYF
TRBV6-5	TRBJ1-5	NA	NA	TGTGCCAGCAGTAAGGGCTGGGTTCAGCCCCAGCATTTT	CASSKGWVQPQHF
TRBV28	TRBJ2-7	NA	NA	TGTGCCAGCAGTATGGGACTTTACGAGCAGTACTTC	CASSMGLYEQYF
TRBV9	TRBJ2-7	NA	few	TGTGCCAGCAGCGCCACGGGCGAGCAGTACTTC	CASSATGEQYF
TRBV21-1	TRBJ1-1	NA	few	TGTGCCAGCAGCGCCGAGAACACTGAAGCTTTCTTT	CASSAENTEAFF
TRBV3-1/TRBV3-2	TRBJ1-2	NA	NA	TGTGCCAGCAGCCAAGCACCTACGGGCTATGGCTACACCTTC	CASSQAPTGYGYTF
TRBV6-5	TRBJ1-5	NA	NA	TGTGCCAGCGGCGAGAGTACGAGGCACAATCAGCCCCAGCATTTT	CASGESTRHNQPQHF
TRBV28	TRBJ1-2	NA	NA	TGTGCCAGCAGTTTAGGGGAGAACTATGGCTACACCTTC	CASSLGENYGYTF
TRBV5-7	TRBJ1-4	NA	NA	TGTGCCAGCAGCATCCGGTACCCCGCAACTAATGAAAAACTGTTTTTT	CASSIRYPATNEKLFF